One and the same sample provided the 26 T cell receptor beta chains below, sequenced in a study of cytomegalovirus exposure and HLA in healthy donors. The PCR was carried out with 60 Vbeta primers and 13 Jbeta primers. This table comes from immunoSEQ multiplex PCR, and its TCRdb copy is limited to in-frame clones, with some not included. Found here are under 200,000 clones, about four fifths of them singletons; the top ten hold 8.5%. What was sequenced was PBMCs. Receptors were obtained from a male donor in good health and CMV-seropositive.

This clone appeared a single time. Compared with germline, one end of the junction differs, possibly owing to a read error. J is TRBJ2-6 and V is TRBV2, with D possibly matching TRBD1 (5 bases). From germline, CDR1 is SNHLY and CDR2 FYNNEI. This CDR3 comprises 15 residues. In DNA, the CDR3 is TGTGCCAGCAGTGAACAGTACTCTGGGGCCAACGGCCTGACTTTC. Translation: CASSEQYSGANGLTF.

The chain is built from TRBV6-4 and TRBJ2-1; 8 nucleotides line up with TRBD2. There are 14 residues in the CDR3. Per germline, CDR1 MRHNA and CDR2 SNTAGT. Unmatched junction bases numbered 9, after V lost 6 bases and J lost 8 bases. This CDR3 is CASSERLALDEQFF. The CDR3 coding sequence is TGTGCCAGCAGCGAACGACTAGCGTTGGATGAGCAGTTCTTC.

This clone was recorded at least ten times. The rearrangement uses TRBV4-3 and TRBJ2-7; D possibly corresponds to TRBD2 (6 bases). The CDR3 length is 16 residues. V gave up 4 bases and J gave up 3 bases, with 19 bases separating them. Germline V CDR1 and CDR2: LGHNA, YSLEER. This chain's CDR3 is CASSPALPGEGYEQYF. CDR3 bases: TGCGCCAGCAGCCCAGCCCTTCCGGGAGAGGGCTACGAGCAGTACTTC.

This clone has only a few counts. The V gene is TRBV5-4, the J gene TRBJ1-2; possibly TRBD1 for D (5 bases). The germline V gene has CDR1 SGHNT and CDR2 YYREEE (reference sequence). Trimming took 1 base from V and 7 from J, leaving 11 bases between them. The CDR3 has 13 residues. CDR3 nucleotides: TGTGCCAGCAGCTTGCAGGGTACGACTGGCTACACCTTC. Amino acids: CASSLQGTTGYTF. The full variable domain, completed using reference TRBV5-4 and TRBJ1-2, is ETGVTQSPTHLIKTRGQQVTLRCSSQSGHNTVSWYQQALGQGPQFIFQYYREEENGRGNFPPRFSGLQFPNYSSELNVNALELDDSALYLCASSLQGTTGYTFGSGTRLTVV.

This rearrangement joins TRBV7-9 to TRBJ2-7; TRBD2 aligns across 16 bases. The CDR3 loop spans 19 amino acids. CDR1 SEHNR and CDR2 FQNEAQ come from the germline V gene (reference sequence). The V gene end was trimmed by 4 bases and the J gene end by 4 bases; junction bases not matched to a gene: 13. CDR3 residues: CASSYAEGLAGGREYEQYF. CDR3 sequence (DNA): TGTGCCAGCAGCTACGCGGAGGGACTAGCGGGAGGGAGAGAATACGAGCAGTACTTC.

V is TRBV10-3 and J is TRBJ1-4; unclear D gene. CDR1 is ENHRY, CDR2 SYGVKD, per germline. This CDR3 has 13 residues. V was clipped by 4 bases and J by 5 bases, with 8 bases between them. In DNA form, the CDR3 reads TGTGCCATCAGTGCCCAGAGGAATGAAAAACTGTTTTTT. It encodes CAISAQRNEKLFF.

The V and J genes are TRBV5-6 and TRBJ1-5; D is perhaps TRBD1 (6 bases). The V and J ends lost 0 bases and 7 bases respectively, with 14 bases between them. The germline CDR1 and CDR2 sequences are SGHDT and YYEEEE. This CDR3 is built from 15 residues. In DNA, the CDR3 is TGTGCCAGCAGCTTGGCCGGGGGAGGGGGGCAGCCCCAGCATTTT. It translates to CASSLAGGGGQPQHF.

The chain couples TRBV5-1 to TRBJ2-7; D possibly corresponds to TRBD1 (6 bases). V lost 4 bases and J 1 base, leaving 12 bases between the germline ends. The CDR3 is 14 amino acids. Germline loops: CDR1 SGHRS, CDR2 YFSETQ. CDR3 amino acids: CASSTDSYSYEQYF. Written as DNA, the CDR3 is TGCGCCAGCAGCACGGACAGCTATTCCTACGAGCAGTACTTC.

This sequence joins TRBV9 and TRBJ2-6, with 10 bases fitting TRBD1. CDR3 length equals 17 residues. V lost 6 bases to trimming and J lost 3 bases; unmatched junction nucleotides: 9. From germline, CDR1 is SGDLS and CDR2 YYNGEE. CDR3 DNA: TGTGCCAGCACGACAGGGGGCGCATTTGGTGGGGCCAACGTCCTGACTTTC. Its protein product is CASTTGGAFGGANVLTF.

V and J are TRBV5-1 and TRBJ2-7; 7 positions agree with TRBD1. Losses at the gene ends were 4 bases for V and 0 bases for J; bases not matched to a gene: 7. The CDR3 has 15 residues. The germline gives CDR1 SGHRS, CDR2 YFSETQ. This CDR3 reads CASSELGTVSYEQYF. The CDR3 bases are TGCGCCAGCAGCGAGCTGGGGACAGTCTCCTACGAGCAGTACTTC.

CDR3: CASARGILEKLFF. DNA for the CDR3: TGTGCCAGCGCGCGGGGGATTTTGGAAAAACTGTTTTTT. The V gene is TRBV27, the J gene TRBJ1-4; weak D call: TRBD1 (5 bases). The V gene lost 8 bases and the J gene lost 8 bases, with 15 bases spanning the gap. This CDR3 contains 13 residues. From germline, CDR1 is MNHEY and CDR2 SMNVEV (reference sequence).

This chain links TRBV19 with TRBJ1-1; TRBD1 might be the D (5 bases). The V gene lost 0 bases and the J gene lost 6 bases, with 11 bases spanning the gap. This CDR3 has 14 amino acids. The germline gives CDR1 LNHDA, CDR2 SQIVND (reference sequence). The CDR3 loop reads CASSIDPGPAEAFF. In DNA form, the CDR3 reads TGTGCCAGTAGTATAGATCCAGGGCCAGCTGAAGCTTTCTTT.

To note about this clone: One junction end disagrees with the germline gene, perhaps due to a read error. V and J are TRBV7-9 and TRBJ2-7, with 9 bases matching TRBD1. Germline V gene sequence: CDR1 SEHNR, CDR2 FQNEAQ (reference sequence). This CDR3 has 15 amino acids. The DNA for the CDR3 is TGTTCCAGCAGCTTAGAGGACAGGGGAATATACGAGCAGTACTTC. Encoded protein: CSSSLEDRGIYEQYF.

The rearrangement links TRBV27 to TRBJ1-5; no definite D call. The germline V and J ends were trimmed by 5 bases and 6 bases, with 17 bases remaining between them. The V gene's germline CDR1 is MNHEY and CDR2 SMNVEV (reference sequence). The CDR3 covers 15 residues. CDR3 DNA sequence: TGTGCCAGCAGTCCCATTGCGGCTGTGAGTCAGCCCCAGCATTTT. Protein: CASSPIAAVSQPQHF.

The chain couples TRBV7-6 to TRBJ2-5; weak D call: TRBD1 (5 bases). This CDR3 region has 15 residues. In germline, CDR1 is SGHVS, CDR2 FNYEAQ. Trimming removed 1 base at V and 0 bases at J, with 9 bases between. CDR3 coding DNA: TGTGCCAGCAGCTTAGGCCCGGACAACCAAGAGACCCAGTACTTC. Residues: CASSLGPDNQETQYF.

V usage is TRBV7-2 and J usage is TRBJ1-2, with TRBD1 matching 8 bases. CDR1 is SGHTA and CDR2 is FQGNSA in the germline V gene. The CDR3 has 13 residues. The V segment lost 8 bases and the J segment 1 base; nucleotides outside the gene matches: 3. CDR3 in DNA: TGTGCCAGCGGGACAGGTGGTAACTATGGCTACACCTTC. Translating it yields CASGTGGNYGYTF. Full variable domain (rest looked up from reference TRBV7-2 and TRBJ1-2): GAGVSQSPSNKVTEKGKDVELRCDPISGHTALYWYRQSLGQGLEFLIYFQGNSAPDKSGLPSDRFSAERTGGSVSTLTIQRTQQEDSAVYLCASGTGGNYGYTFGSGTRLTVV.

The rearrangement links TRBV7-2 to TRBJ2-3; D uncertain. The length of the CDR3 is 15 residues. V was shortened by 4 bases and J by 3 bases, with 14 bases between the two germline ends. Germline V gene data show CDR1 as SGHTA and CDR2 as FQGNSA. The CDR3 region is CASSYELSTTDTQYF. Written as DNA, the CDR3 is TGTGCCAGCAGCTACGAGCTTTCTACTACAGATACGCAGTATTTT.

This chain connects TRBV7-2 to TRBJ2-1; 10 nucleotides agree with TRBD1. With 5 bases clipped from V and 4 bases from J, the junction kept 5 bases outside the gene matches. The CDR3 contains 15 residues. Germline CDR1 SGHTA, CDR2 FQGNSA. CDR3 nucleotide sequence: TGTGCCAGCAGCCCTCCGGGACAGGGGTACAATGAGCAGTTCTTC. It yields the protein CASSPPGQGYNEQFF.

This sequence joins TRBV5-5 and TRBJ1-2; perhaps TRBD1 as D (5 bases). CDR1 is SGHKS and CDR2 is YYEKEE in the germline V gene (reference sequence). V dropped 7 bases and J dropped 3 bases, with 13 bases sitting between them. The CDR3 length is 13 residues. The CDR3 here is CASGEEQDYGYTF. Here the CDR3 DNA reads TGTGCCAGCGGTGAGGAACAGGACTATGGCTACACCTTC.

The CDR3 DNA follows: TGTGCCAGACGGCTTGAGGAGGGAGAGACCCAGTACTTC. It encodes CARRLEEGETQYF. J is TRBJ2-5 and V is TRBV5-3, with D perhaps matching TRBD2 (6 bases). TRBV5-3 is flagged as an ORF with uncertain function. The length of the CDR3 is 13 residues. V lost 7 bases and J lost 4, with 14 bases in between.

The genes are TRBV29-1 and TRBJ1-2; possible D gene TRBD1, 6 bases. This CDR3 comprises 11 residues. Trimming removed 7 bases at V and 5 bases at J, with 11 bases between. Germline V gene sequence: CDR1 SQVTM, CDR2 ANQGSEA. CDR3 sequence reads: CSGRGGYGYTF. CDR3 DNA: TGCAGCGGAAGAGGGGGATATGGCTACACCTTC.

V is TRBV4-1 and J is TRBJ2-5, with TRBD1 as a possible D gene (6 bases). CDR1 and CDR2 (germline): MGHRA, YSYEKL. The CDR3 has 13 amino acids. Trimming took off 6 bases at V and 2 bases at J, with 10 bases between the two ends. CDR3 DNA sequence: TGCGCCAGCAGTCTAAGGGGGCAAGAGACCCAGTACTTC. It translates to CASSLRGQETQYF.

The genes are TRBV27 and TRBJ2-3; tentative D call: TRBD2 (6 bases). V lost 5 bases to trimming and J lost 0 bases, with 15 bases between them. Germline loops: CDR1 MNHEY, CDR2 SMNVEV (reference sequence). This CDR3 contains 16 residues. The CDR3 is CASSLYAGTSTDTQYF. The CDR3, as DNA: TGTGCCAGCAGTCTATACGCCGGGACTAGCACAGATACGCAGTATTTT.

This chain joins TRBV28 and TRBJ2-3; 10 bases fit TRBD1. J gave up 3 bases and V 11 bases, and 5 bases lay outside the gene matches. The CDR3 is 13 amino acids. CDR1 is MDHEN, CDR2 SYDVKM, per germline. CDR3 loop: CAGGQGGTDTQYF. The DNA of the CDR3 is TGTGCCGGAGGACAGGGGGGGACAGATACGCAGTATTTT. The variable domain in full, completed from reference TRBV28 and TRBJ2-3, reads DVKVTQSSRYLVKRTGEKVFLECVQDMDHENMFWYRQDPGLGLRLIYFSYDVKMKEKGDIPEGYSVSREKKERFSLILESASTNQTSMYLCAGGQGGTDTQYFGPGTRLTVL.

The chain joins TRBV6-5 to TRBJ1-2; maybe TRBD1 (6 bases). CDR1 is MNHEY, CDR2 SVGAGI, per germline. The V end was cut by 6 bases, the J end by 8 bases, with 19 bases between. This CDR3 has 14 amino acids. CDR3 residues: CASSPSQGTSGYTF. CDR3 coding DNA: TGTGCCAGCAGCCCTTCTCAGGGGACATCGGGCTACACCTTC.

This clone has a handful of counts. This chain links TRBV20-1 with TRBJ2-7; 7 bases line up with TRBD1. The CDR3 spans 11 residues. The V and J ends lost 7 bases and 2 bases, in that order; junction bases with no gene match: 2. CDR1 is DFQATT and CDR2 is SNEGSKA in the germline V gene (reference sequence). Here the CDR3 reads CSGTGAYEQYF. CDR3 DNA: TGCAGTGGGACAGGAGCCTACGAGCAGTACTTC.